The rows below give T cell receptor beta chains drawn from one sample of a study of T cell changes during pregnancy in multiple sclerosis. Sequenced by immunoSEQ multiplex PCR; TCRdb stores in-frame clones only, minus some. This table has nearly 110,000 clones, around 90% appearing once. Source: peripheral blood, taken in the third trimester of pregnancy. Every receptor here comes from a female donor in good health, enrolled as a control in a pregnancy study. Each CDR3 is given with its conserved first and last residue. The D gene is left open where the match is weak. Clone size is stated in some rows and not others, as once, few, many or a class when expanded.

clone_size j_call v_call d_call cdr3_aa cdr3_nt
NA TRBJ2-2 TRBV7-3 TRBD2 CASSLAGGHLDTGELFF TGTGCCAGCAGCTTAGCGGGGGGTCACCTCGACACCGGGGAGCTGTTTTTT
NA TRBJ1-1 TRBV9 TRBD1 CASGRAGGTEAFF TGTGCCAGCGGCCGGGCAGGGGGCACTGAAGCTTTCTTT
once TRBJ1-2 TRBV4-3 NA CASSHRAGGYTF TGCGCCAGCAGCCATAGGGCGGGAGGCTACACCTTC
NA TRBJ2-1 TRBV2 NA CASTSRDNNEQFF TGTGCCAGCACCTCCAGGGATAACAATGAGCAGTTCTTC
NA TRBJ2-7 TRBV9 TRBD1 CASSVGRTGAHEQYF TGTGCCAGCAGCGTAGGTAGGACAGGGGCCCACGAGCAGTACTTC
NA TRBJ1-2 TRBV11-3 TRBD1 CASSSDRGDYGYTF TGTGCCAGCAGTTCGGACAGGGGGGATTATGGCTACACCTTC
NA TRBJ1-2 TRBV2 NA CASSESLGHANYGYTF TGTGCCAGCAGTGAATCCCTGGGCCATGCTAACTATGGCTACACCTTC
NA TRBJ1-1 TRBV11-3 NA CASSSETRVNTEAFF TGTGCCAGCAGCTCCGAGACCAGGGTTAACACTGAAGCTTTCTTT
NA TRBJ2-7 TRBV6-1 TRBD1 CASSFGTGLYEQYF TGTGCCAGCAGTTTTGGGACAGGGTTATACGAGCAGTACTTC
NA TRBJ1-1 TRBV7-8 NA CASSFPGTEAFF TGTGCCAGCAGCTTCCCGGGCACTGAAGCTTTCTTT